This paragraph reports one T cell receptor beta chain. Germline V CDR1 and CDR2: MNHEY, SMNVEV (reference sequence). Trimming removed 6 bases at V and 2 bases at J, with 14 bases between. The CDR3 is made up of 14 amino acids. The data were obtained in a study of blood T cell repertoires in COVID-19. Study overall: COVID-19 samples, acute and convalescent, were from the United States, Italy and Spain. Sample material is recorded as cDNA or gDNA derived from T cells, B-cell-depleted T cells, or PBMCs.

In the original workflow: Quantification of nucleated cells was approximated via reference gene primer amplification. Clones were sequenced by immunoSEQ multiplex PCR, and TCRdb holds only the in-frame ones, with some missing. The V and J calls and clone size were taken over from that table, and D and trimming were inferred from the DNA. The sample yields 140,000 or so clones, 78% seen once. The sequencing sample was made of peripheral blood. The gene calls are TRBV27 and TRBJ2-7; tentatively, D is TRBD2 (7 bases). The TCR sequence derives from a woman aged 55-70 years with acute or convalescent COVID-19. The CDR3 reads CASSMGGATYEQYF. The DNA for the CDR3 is TGTGCCAGCAGCATGGGGGGGGCTACCTACGAGCAGTACTTC.